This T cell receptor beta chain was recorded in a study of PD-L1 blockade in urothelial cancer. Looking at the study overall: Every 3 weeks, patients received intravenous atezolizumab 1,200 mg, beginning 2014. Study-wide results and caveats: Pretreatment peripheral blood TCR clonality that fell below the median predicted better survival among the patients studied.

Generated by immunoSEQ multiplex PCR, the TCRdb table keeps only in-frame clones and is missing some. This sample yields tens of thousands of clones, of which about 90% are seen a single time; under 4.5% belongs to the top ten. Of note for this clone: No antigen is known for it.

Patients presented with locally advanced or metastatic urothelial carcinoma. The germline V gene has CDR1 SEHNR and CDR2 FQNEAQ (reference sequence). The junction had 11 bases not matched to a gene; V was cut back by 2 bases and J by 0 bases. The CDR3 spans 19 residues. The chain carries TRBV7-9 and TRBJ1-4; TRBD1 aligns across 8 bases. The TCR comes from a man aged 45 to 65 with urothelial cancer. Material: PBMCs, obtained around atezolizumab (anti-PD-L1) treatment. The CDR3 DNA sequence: TGTGCCAGCAGCTTATCTGGACAGGGAACGGCCACAACTAATGAAAAACTGTTTTTT. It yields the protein CASSLSGQGTATTNEKLFF.